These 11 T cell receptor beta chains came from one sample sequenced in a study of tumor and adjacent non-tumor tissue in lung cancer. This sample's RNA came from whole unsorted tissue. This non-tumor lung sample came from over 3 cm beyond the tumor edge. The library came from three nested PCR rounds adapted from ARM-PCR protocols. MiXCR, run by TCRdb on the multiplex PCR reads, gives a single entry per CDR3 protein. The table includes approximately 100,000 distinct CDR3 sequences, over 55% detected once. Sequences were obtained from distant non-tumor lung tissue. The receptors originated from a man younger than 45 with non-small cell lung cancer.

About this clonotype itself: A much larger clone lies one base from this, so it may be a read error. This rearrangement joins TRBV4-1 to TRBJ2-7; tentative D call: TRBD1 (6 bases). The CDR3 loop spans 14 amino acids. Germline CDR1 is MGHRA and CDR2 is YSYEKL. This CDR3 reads CASNQEDSTYEQYF. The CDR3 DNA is TGCGCCAGCAACCAAGAGGACAGTACCTACGAGCAGTACTTC.

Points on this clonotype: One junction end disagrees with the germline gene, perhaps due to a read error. As DNA, the CDR3 is TGTGCCAGCAGCCCGGACTCTTACACTGAAGCTTCCTTC. Protein: CASSPDSYTEASF. V is TRBV6-5 and J is TRBJ1-1; D is undetermined. The CDR3 has 13 amino acids. CDR1 and CDR2 (germline): MNHEY, SVGAGI.

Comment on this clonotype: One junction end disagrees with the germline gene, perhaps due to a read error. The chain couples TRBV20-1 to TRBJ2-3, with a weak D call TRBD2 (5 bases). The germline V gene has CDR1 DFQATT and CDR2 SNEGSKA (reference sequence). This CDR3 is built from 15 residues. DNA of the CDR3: TGCAGCCTAGAGCGGCGACAATATAGCACAGATACGCGGTATTTT. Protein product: CSLERRQYSTDTRYF.

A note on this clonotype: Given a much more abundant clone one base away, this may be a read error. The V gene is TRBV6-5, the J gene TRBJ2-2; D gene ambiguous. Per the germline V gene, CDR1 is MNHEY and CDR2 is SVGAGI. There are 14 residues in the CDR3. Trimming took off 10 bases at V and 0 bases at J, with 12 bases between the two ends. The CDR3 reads CANTLGSNTGELFF. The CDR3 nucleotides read TGTGCCAACACCCTTGGTTCGAACACCGGGGAGCTGTTTTTT.

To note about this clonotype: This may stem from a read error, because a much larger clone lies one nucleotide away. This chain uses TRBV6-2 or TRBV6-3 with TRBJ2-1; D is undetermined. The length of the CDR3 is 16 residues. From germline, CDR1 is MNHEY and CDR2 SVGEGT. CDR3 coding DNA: TGTGCCAGCAGTTACGCAGGCGCCAGCTCCCACAATGAGCAGTTCTTC. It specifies CASSYAGASSHNEQFF.

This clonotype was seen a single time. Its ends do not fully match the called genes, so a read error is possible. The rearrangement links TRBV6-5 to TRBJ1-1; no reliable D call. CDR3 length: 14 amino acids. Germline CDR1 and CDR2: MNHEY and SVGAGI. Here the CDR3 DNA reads TGTGCCAGCAGTTACACTGACACGAACGCTGAAACTTTCTTT. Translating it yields CASSYTDTNAETFF.

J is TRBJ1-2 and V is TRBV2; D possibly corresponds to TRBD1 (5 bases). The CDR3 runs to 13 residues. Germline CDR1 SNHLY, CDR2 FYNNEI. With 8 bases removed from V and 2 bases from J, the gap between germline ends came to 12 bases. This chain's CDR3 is CASGDGPNYGYTF. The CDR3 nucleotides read TGTGCCAGCGGGGACGGGCCCAACTATGGCTACACCTTC.

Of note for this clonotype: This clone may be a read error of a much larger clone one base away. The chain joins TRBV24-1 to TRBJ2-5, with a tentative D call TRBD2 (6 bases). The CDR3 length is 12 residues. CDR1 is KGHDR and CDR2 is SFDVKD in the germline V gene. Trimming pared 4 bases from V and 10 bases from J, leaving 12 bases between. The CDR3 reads CATSEAGTVQYF. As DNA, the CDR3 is TGTGCCACCAGTGAGGCGGGGACGGTCCAGTACTTC.

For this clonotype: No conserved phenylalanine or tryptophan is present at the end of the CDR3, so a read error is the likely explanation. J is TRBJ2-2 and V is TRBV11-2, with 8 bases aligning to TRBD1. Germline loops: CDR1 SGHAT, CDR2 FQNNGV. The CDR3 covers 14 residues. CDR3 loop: CVSSFGGQGAELFI. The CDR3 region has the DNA TGTGTCAGCAGCTTCGGAGGACAGGGCGCGGAGCTGTTTATT.

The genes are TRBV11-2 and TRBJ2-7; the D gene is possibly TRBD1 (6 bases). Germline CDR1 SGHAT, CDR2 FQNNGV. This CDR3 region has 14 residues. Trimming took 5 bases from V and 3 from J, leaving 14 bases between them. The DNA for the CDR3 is TGTGCCAGCAGCCCCGACAGGAGCCACTACGAGCAGTACTTC. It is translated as CASSPDRSHYEQYF.

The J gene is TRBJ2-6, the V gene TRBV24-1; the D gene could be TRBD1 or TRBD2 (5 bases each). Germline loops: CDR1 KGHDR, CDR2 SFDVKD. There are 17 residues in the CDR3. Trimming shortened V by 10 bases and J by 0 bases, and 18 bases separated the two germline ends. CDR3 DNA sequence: TGTGCCACTGGGACGGAGACTATCATCTCTGGGGCCAACGTCCTGACTTTC. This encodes CATGTETIISGANVLTF.